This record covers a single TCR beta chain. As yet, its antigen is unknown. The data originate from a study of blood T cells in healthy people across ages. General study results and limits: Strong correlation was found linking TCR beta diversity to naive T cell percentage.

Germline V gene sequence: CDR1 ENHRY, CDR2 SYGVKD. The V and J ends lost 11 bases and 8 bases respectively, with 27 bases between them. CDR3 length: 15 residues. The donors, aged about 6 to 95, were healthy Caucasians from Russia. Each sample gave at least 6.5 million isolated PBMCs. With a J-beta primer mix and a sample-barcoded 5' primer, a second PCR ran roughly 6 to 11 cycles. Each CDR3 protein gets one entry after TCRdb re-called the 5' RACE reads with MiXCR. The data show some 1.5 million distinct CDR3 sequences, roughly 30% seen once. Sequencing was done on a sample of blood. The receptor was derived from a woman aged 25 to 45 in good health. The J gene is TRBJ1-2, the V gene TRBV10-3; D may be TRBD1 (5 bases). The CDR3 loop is CASTPDPGTGQGYTF. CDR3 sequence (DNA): TGTGCCTCCACCCCGGACCCGGGGACCGGGCAGGGCTACACCTTC.